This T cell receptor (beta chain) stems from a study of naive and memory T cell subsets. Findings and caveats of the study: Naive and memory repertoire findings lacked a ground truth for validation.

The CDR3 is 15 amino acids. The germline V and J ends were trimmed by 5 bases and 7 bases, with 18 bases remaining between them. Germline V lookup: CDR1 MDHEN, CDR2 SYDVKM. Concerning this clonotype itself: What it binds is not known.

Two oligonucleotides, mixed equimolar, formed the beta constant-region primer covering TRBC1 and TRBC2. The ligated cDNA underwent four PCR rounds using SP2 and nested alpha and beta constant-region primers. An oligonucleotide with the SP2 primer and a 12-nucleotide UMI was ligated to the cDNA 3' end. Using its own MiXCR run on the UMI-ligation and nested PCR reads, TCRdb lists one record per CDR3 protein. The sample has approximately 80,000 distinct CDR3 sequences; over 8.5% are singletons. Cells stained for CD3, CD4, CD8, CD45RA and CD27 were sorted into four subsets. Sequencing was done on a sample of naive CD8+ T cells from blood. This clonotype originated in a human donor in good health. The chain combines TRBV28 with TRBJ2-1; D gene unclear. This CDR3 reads CASSPETYVVNEQFF. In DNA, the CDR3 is TGTGCCAGCAGTCCAGAAACGTATGTAGTGAATGAGCAGTTCTTC.